What follows are 18 T cell receptor beta chains derived from one specimen sequenced in a study of T cell repertoires in cytomegalovirus infection. Using its own MiXCR run on the reads, TCRdb lists one record per CDR3 protein. The table has around 450,000 distinct CDR3 sequences, roughly a third seen once. Source material: PBMCs. The source is a human donor in good health (CMV status not recorded). Some clones in this sample may be carry-over from other donors' samples.

This clonotype was observed many times. The chain is built from TRBV7-2 and TRBJ1-5; no clear D. The CDR3 is 16 amino acids. V lost 0 bases, J lost 7 bases, and 16 bases lay in between. Germline V gives CDR1 SGHTA, CDR2 FQGNSA. CDR3 loop: CASSLAPTLGSQPQHF. The CDR3, as DNA: TGTGCCAGCAGCTTAGCCCCGACATTAGGAAGCCAGCCCCAGCATTTT.

This chain uses TRBV11-2 with TRBJ2-3; 8 bases fit TRBD1. From germline, CDR1 is SGHAT and CDR2 FQNNGV. The CDR3 loop spans 16 amino acids. Trimming removed 1 base from V and 3 bases from J; junction bases left unmatched: 6. The CDR3 reads CASSLVLGQGTDTQYF. The CDR3 DNA is TGTGCCAGCAGCTTAGTTCTTGGACAGGGAACAGATACGCAGTATTTT.

In its sample, this clonotype was seen many times. V and J are TRBV7-2 and TRBJ2-3; D not resolved. The V gene lost 5 bases and the J gene lost 0 bases, with 12 bases spanning the gap. The germline CDR1 and CDR2 sequences are SGHTA and FQGNSA. The CDR3 contains 15 residues. Written as DNA, the CDR3 is TGTGCCAGCAGCCAAAGGGCCCTAAGCACAGATACGCAGTATTTT. Translated, it gives CASSQRALSTDTQYF.

The chain is built from TRBV19 and TRBJ1-4, with D possibly TRBD1 on 6 matching bases. Between the trimmed V and J ends, which lost 3 bases and 5 bases, there was a span of 13 bases. Germline lookup yields CDR1 LNHDA and CDR2 SQIVND (reference sequence). This CDR3 has 15 residues. Written as DNA, the CDR3 is TGTGCCAGTAGTATCCCGACAGGACTGAATGAAAAACTGTTTTTT. This translates into CASSIPTGLNEKLFF.

This clonotype was detected only a few times. The CDR3 nucleotides read TGTGCCAGCTCACCCCTAGGAGAGACGGGAAATGAGCAGTTCTTC. Translation gives CASSPLGETGNEQFF. The chain employs TRBV18 and TRBJ2-1; D possibly corresponds to TRBD2 (5 bases). This CDR3 comprises 15 residues. The germline gives CDR1 KGHSH, CDR2 LQKENI. The V and J ends lost 3 bases and 7 bases respectively, with 16 bases between them.

Only a few counts were recorded for this clonotype. V gene TRBV19 combines with J gene TRBJ2-1; 10 bases align to TRBD2. Germline V gene lookup returns CDR1 LNHDA and CDR2 SQIVND (reference sequence). J lost 16 bases, V lost 3 bases, and 9 bases had no gene match. CDR3 length: 13 residues. The CDR3 sequence: CASSMGAGGPQFF. The DNA of the CDR3 is TGTGCCAGTAGTATGGGAGCGGGGGGGCCGCAATTCTTC.

Only a few counts were recorded for this clonotype. This rearrangement joins TRBV7-6 to TRBJ1-5; D is perhaps TRBD1 (5 bases). V shed 1 base and J shed 0 bases, with 7 bases lying between them. CDR1 is SGHVS and CDR2 is FNYEAQ in the germline V gene. The CDR3 is 15 amino acids. The CDR3 is CASSLDQGSNQPQHF. In DNA form, the CDR3 reads TGTGCCAGCAGCTTAGACCAGGGTAGCAATCAGCCCCAGCATTTT.

This clonotype has ten or more counts. The chain carries TRBV7-8 and TRBJ1-6; D is unresolved. The V gene's germline CDR1 is SGHVS and CDR2 FQNEAQ. Trimming took 6 bases from V and 8 from J, leaving 20 bases between them. CDR3 size: 16 residues. The CDR3 here is CASSAGIGNGHSPLHF. The CDR3 region has the DNA TGTGCCAGCAGTGCCGGGATTGGAAATGGGCATTCACCCCTCCACTTT.

This chain connects TRBV2 to TRBJ1-1, with a possible D match to TRBD1 (6 bases). The V end lost 7 bases, the J end lost 6 bases, and 21 bases lay between the germline ends. The CDR3 is 15 amino acids. The germline V gene encodes CDR1 SNHLY and CDR2 FYNNEI. The CDR3 bases are TGTGCCAGCATGCAACAGGGTTTAGGTTCAGCTGAAGCTTTCTTT. It is translated as CASMQQGLGSAEAFF. Using reference TRBV2 and TRBJ1-1 for the parts outside the CDR3, the full variable domain is EPEVTQTPSHQVTQMGQEVILRCVPISNHLYFYWYRQILGQKVEFLVSFYNNEISEKSEIFDDQFSVERPDGSNFTLKIRSTKLEDSAMYFCASMQQGLGSAEAFFGQGTRLTVV.

The gene calls are TRBV4-2 and TRBJ1-1, with unresolved D. Trimming shortened V by 2 bases and J by 11 bases, and 12 bases separated the two germline ends. The CDR3 runs to 12 residues. Germline-derived CDR1 and CDR2 are LGHNA and YNFKEQ. As DNA, the CDR3 is TGTGCCAGCAGCCAACCACCGGGTGATGCTTTCTTT. Its protein product is CASSQPPGDAFF.

About this clonotype: The junction differs from germline at one of its ends, possibly a read error. V is TRBV7-2 and J is TRBJ2-3; D possibly corresponds to TRBD2 (6 bases). This CDR3 is 15 amino acids long. Germline lookup yields CDR1 SGHTA and CDR2 FQGNSA. Here the CDR3 DNA reads TGTTCCAGCAGCTTAGGGTGGACTATCACAGATACGCAGTATTTT. Its protein product is CSSSLGWTITDTQYF.

This clonotype was recorded only once. This likely comes from a read error, as the CDR3 has no conserved phenylalanine or tryptophan at its end. CDR3 loop: CASSLDLRGRGSSGDVGYTL. CDR3 nucleotide sequence: TGTGCCAGCAGCTTAGATCTACGCGGCAGGGGTTCGTCGGGGGACGTTGGCTACACCTTA. This chain joins TRBV11-2 and TRBJ1-2; D might be TRBD1 (6 bases). This CDR3 is built from 20 residues. Deletions cut 0 bases from V and 7 bases from J, with 30 bases between. CDR1 and CDR2 from the germline V gene are SGHAT and FQNNGV.

Worth noting for this clonotype: A much larger clone differs by one base, so this may be a read error. The V call is TRBV7-8, the J call TRBJ2-7; no reliable D call. Trimming removed 1 base from V and 13 bases from J, with 14 bases in between. Germline values: CDR1 SGHVS, CDR2 FQNEAQ. This CDR3 spans 12 amino acids. The CDR3: CASSLDPRVHYF. The CDR3 DNA reads as TGTGCCAGCAGCTTAGATCCCCGGGTGCATTACTTC.

This sequence joins TRBV29-1 and TRBJ2-5, with D possibly TRBD2 on 6 matching bases. CDR1 and CDR2 (germline): SQVTM, ANQGSEA. This CDR3 is built from 15 residues. Deletions cut 3 bases from V and 2 bases from J, with 16 bases between. The CDR3 loop is CSVERRAKPQETQYF. CDR3 DNA sequence: TGCAGCGTTGAGAGGAGGGCCAAGCCTCAAGAGACCCAGTACTTC.

Only a few counts were recorded for this clonotype. The chain has TRBV7-8 and TRBJ1-6, with TRBD1 matching 7 bases. Germline V lookup: CDR1 SGHVS, CDR2 FQNEAQ. Trimming took 5 bases from V and 6 from J; bases not matched to a gene: 13. This CDR3 is 17 amino acids long. CDR3 bases: TGTGCCAGCAGCCCGTCCCCATCTACAGGGGTTAATTCACCCCTCCACTTT. Protein sequence: CASSPSPSTGVNSPLHF. Using reference TRBV7-8 and TRBJ1-6 for the parts outside the CDR3, the full variable domain is GAGVSQSPRYKVAKRGQDVALRCDPISGHVSLFWYQQALGQGPEFLTYFQNEAQLDKSGLPSDRFFAERPEGSVSTLKIQRTQQEDSAVYLCASSPSPSTGVNSPLHFGNGTRLTVT.

The J gene is TRBJ2-5, the V gene TRBV7-9, with TRBD1 identical over 7 bases. CDR1 is SEHNR, CDR2 FQNEAQ, per germline (reference sequence). The ends lost 1 base at V and 5 bases at J; junction bases unmatched: 7. The CDR3 covers 15 residues. The CDR3 nucleotides read TGTGCCAGCAGCTTAGGAGACAGGGCCGGGGAGACCCAGTACTTC. Its translation: CASSLGDRAGETQYF.

This clonotype was detected many times. The chain has TRBV28 and TRBJ1-4; no clear D gene. CDR1 is MDHEN and CDR2 is SYDVKM in the germline V gene. CDR3 size: 16 residues. V lost 3 bases to trimming and J lost 0 bases, with 11 bases between them. This chain's CDR3 is CASSFYGPPTNEKLFF. CDR3 bases: TGTGCCAGCAGTTTCTACGGACCACCAACTAATGAAAAACTGTTTTTT. Filled out from reference TRBV28 and TRBJ1-4, the complete variable domain reads DVKVTQSSRYLVKRTGEKVFLECVQDMDHENMFWYRQDPGLGLRLIYFSYDVKMKEKGDIPEGYSVSREKKERFSLILESASTNQTSMYLCASSFYGPPTNEKLFFGSGTQLSVL.

This clonotype was seen repeatedly, ten times or more. The chain links TRBV11-2 to TRBJ1-4, with D perhaps TRBD1 (5 bases). V was clipped by 5 bases and J by 0 bases, with 7 bases between them. The CDR3 is 14 residues long. Looked up from germline, CDR1 is SGHAT and CDR2 is FQNNGV. Written as DNA, the CDR3 is TGTGCCAGCAGCATGACAGCAACTAATGAAAAACTGTTTTTT. This translates into CASSMTATNEKLFF.